Sequencing of this T cell receptor (beta chain) was carried out in a study of neurological immune-mediated disorders. Germline-derived CDR1 and CDR2 are MDHEN and SYDVKM. The CDR3 runs to 12 residues. TCRdb reprocessed the 5' RACE reads with MiXCR, giving one entry per CDR3 protein. The table lists 60,000 to 85,000 distinct CDR3 sequences, approximately 5% of them singletons. Turning to this clonotype: Its ends do not fully match the called genes, so a read error is possible.

The sequence was collected from a young woman with multiple sclerosis. Sequencing was carried out using PBMCs. The chain carries TRBV28 and TRBJ2-3; D not resolved. CDR3 loop: CDSSSLADTQYF. The CDR3 DNA sequence: TGTGACAGCAGTTCTTTAGCAGATACGCAGTATTTT.